This TCR beta chain was captured by sequencing in a study of T cell responses to AZD1222 COVID-19 vaccine (dated by TCRdb to the early 2020s). With regard to the full study: AZD1222 recipients whose second dose came at about 4 weeks and those whose second dose came at about 12 weeks were combined into one group, since spike-specific TCR depth and breadth did not differ between the two schedules. Trial participants were enrolled into age subgroups of 18-55, 56-69 and 70-plus years, which contained about 150, 28 and 57 TCR-sequenced participants, respectively. TCR sequencing was performed for over 230 trial participants, of whom around 210 were given two doses of AZD1222 and around 25 were given two doses of MenACWY control vaccine.

The CDR3 regions of human TCRbeta chains were subjected to immunosequencing. Processing in the source paper ran as follows. TCRs in the repertoires were matched against a reference library of SARS-CoV-2-specific TCRs that had been generated with the MIRA antigen-specificity platform. Breadth meant the fraction of unique TCRs that were SARS-CoV-2-associated, whereas depth meant the fraction of total T cells that were SARS-CoV-2-associated. Using the MIRA data, each spike-specific TCR was mapped to the spike region that the TCR reacts to and placed in a CD4 or CD8 class. Log10-transformed breadth and depth values were compared by one-way ANOVA with Sidak's multiple comparisons tests. In its TCRdb copy, this immuneACCESS table keeps in-frame sequences only and misses some clones. Where compared with another copy, unresolved V genes explain less than half of these, and the others have no known cause. V and J calls and clone size are copied from that table; D and trimming were computed from the DNA. For this sample there are more than 150,000 clones; 80% to 90% appear just once. Approximately 0.49% of the sample rests with the top ten.

On the study overall, not on this receptor specifically: In the small 56-69-year group, the increase in depth fell short of significance, most likely because of low power. Most participants were white British and females outnumbered males, and the authors suggested that clonal diversity may have been underestimated. Spike-specific TCR breadth and depth rose significantly after two AZD1222 doses compared with day 0 and with MenACWY recipients. Reportedly, almost half of the unique spike-specific TCRs recognized epitopes lying outside the regions that are mutated in the B.1.351 and B.1.1.7 variants. The vaccine-associated CD4 TCRs covered the entire spike protein, and the dominant responses fell in regions 160-218 and 743-854. No day 14 peak-response samples were available, so repertoires were characterized only after the peak T cell response. Only a handful of AZD1222 recipients were SARS-CoV-2 seropositive at baseline, limiting conclusions about previously exposed vaccinees.

Taken with the paper, the label for time point translates to: baseline before first vaccination. Vaccinee samples were obtained from the UK trials COV001 and COV002, which included a single-blind randomized controlled phase 2/3 trial of AZD1222 (ChAdOx1 nCoV-19) in healthy adults. For TCRbeta chain sequencing, PBMC samples were collected from trial participants at day 0 and at day 28 after the second dose. A word on this clone: The antigen it binds to is not known. Per-nucleotide qualities are absent, and no much larger clonotype sits a single base away.

This TCR was sampled from an adult in good health. The sample was peripheral blood, taken on day 0 of AZD1222 vaccination.

The nucleotides are TGTGCCAGCAGTTTAACCCGGACAGGGGGCATTGAGCAGTTCTTC. The resulting protein is CASSLTRTGGIEQFF. Here the chain combines TRBV28 and TRBJ2-1; TRBD1 aligns with 11 central bases. Trimming removed 2 bases from V and 9 bases from J; the gene matches leave 6 bases unexplained. Including cysteine and phenylalanine, the CDR3 has 15 amino acids. Left in the record is the CDR3 DNA by itself, 45 bases read in frame from the first base. The germline V gene yields MDHEN for CDR1 and SYDVKM for CDR2.